This T cell receptor beta chain was obtained from a study of shared clonotypes between healthy human individuals. Study-level information: There were three CD4 naive, three CD4 memory, two CD8 naive and one CD8 memory plates per donor. General study findings and limits: Shared clonotypes across all four donors exceeded non-shared ones in generation probability.

This clone was recorded once. Its antigen is undetermined. CDR3 size: 15 residues. V lost 3 bases and J lost 3, with 13 bases in between. Germline lookup yields CDR1 MDHEN and CDR2 SYDVKM. The naive CD8 population came from CD45RO-negative cells selected for CCR7, without terminally differentiated effector memory CD45RA+ cells. Among the donors, all were Caucasian adults who lived in Nashville, Tennessee. For each subset, genomic DNA was distributed in equal portions over several immunoSEQ plates. TCRdb's copy holds only in-frame clones and misses some; the assay was immunoSEQ multiplex PCR. Among about 2.1 million clones listed, 90% to 95% were seen once.

This chain uses TRBV28 with TRBJ2-3, with D uncertain. Sequencing was carried out using naive CD8+ T cells from PBMCs. This receptor was taken from a man aged 18 to 35 in good health. Some clones in this sample may be carry-over from other donors' samples. This CDR3 reads CASSFHTLTTDTQYF. As DNA, the CDR3 is TGTGCCAGCAGTTTCCATACACTAACGACAGATACGCAGTATTTT.